This T cell receptor (beta chain) was recovered during a study of CD8 T cells in Susac syndrome. RNA totalling roughly 0.45 to 1 ug underwent reverse transcription with random hexamers. TCRdb re-called the immunoSEQ multiplex PCR reads with MiXCR, one entry per CDR3 protein. The profile shows around 160,000 distinct CDR3 sequences, about 95% of them singletons. CDR3 size: 14 residues. The ends were cut back, 1 base at V and 1 base at J, with 8 bases in the middle. Germline V lookup: CDR1 DFQATT, CDR2 SNEGSKA (reference sequence). Sequencing used CD4+ T cells from PBMCs. This rearrangement joins TRBV20-1 to TRBJ1-5; D may be TRBD1 (5 bases). The TCR was taken from a human donor in good health. The DNA of the CDR3 is TGCAGTGCTAGAGGTGGACAAAGCAATCAGCCCCAGCATTTT. Amino acid sequence: CSARGGQSNQPQHF.